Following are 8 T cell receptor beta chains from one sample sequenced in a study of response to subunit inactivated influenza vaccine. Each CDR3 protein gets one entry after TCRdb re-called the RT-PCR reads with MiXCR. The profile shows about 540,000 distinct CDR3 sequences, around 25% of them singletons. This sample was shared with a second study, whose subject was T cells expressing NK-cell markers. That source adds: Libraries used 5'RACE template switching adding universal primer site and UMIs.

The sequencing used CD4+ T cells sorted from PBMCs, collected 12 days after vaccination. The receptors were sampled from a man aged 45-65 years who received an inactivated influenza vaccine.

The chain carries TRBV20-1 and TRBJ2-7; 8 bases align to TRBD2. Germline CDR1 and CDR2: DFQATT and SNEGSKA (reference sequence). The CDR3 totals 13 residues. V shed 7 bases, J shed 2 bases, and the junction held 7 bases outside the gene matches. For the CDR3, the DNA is TGCAGTGTTACCATGGGACTAGCCTACGAGCAGTACTTC. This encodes CSVTMGLAYEQYF.

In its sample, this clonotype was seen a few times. The CDR3 loop is CASSLGQAMNQPQHF. The CDR3 coding sequence is TGTGCCAGCAGTTTAGGACAGGCGATGAATCAGCCCCAGCATTTT. V gene TRBV12-3 or TRBV12-4 combines with J gene TRBJ1-5; D is possibly TRBD1 (6 bases). CDR3 length: 15 residues. Trimming removed 1 base from V and 4 bases from J, with 11 bases in between.

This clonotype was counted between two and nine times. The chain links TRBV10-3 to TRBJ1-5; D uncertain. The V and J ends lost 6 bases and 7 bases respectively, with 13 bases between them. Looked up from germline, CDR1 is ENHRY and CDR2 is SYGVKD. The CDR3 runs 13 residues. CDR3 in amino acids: CAISVGSGQPQHF. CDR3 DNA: TGTGCCATCAGCGTAGGGTCTGGACAGCCCCAGCATTTT.

The CDR3 spells CSAQKRDRKLFF. In DNA form, the CDR3 reads TGCAGTGCTCAGAAAAGGGACAGGAAACTGTTTTTT. V and J are TRBV20-1 and TRBJ1-4; 8 nucleotides match TRBD1. The trim removed 5 bases at V and 11 bases at J, leaving 7 bases unmatched. This CDR3 has 12 amino acids. Looked up from germline, CDR1 is DFQATT and CDR2 is SNEGSKA (reference sequence).

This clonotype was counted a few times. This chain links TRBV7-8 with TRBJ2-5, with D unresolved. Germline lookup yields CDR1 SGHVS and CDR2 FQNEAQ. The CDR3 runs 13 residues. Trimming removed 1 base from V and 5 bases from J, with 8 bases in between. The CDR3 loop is CASSLERLETQYF. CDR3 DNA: TGTGCCAGCAGCTTAGAACGTCTGGAGACCCAGTACTTC.

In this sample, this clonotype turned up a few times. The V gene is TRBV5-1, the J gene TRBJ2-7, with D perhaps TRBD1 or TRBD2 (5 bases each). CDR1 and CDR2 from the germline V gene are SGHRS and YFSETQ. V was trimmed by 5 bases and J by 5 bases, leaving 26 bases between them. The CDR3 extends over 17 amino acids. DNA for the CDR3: TGCGCCAGCAGGAAAAATCTACGGGGCAGGTCCGGCGACGAGCAGTACTTC. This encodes CASRKNLRGRSGDEQYF.

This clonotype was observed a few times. CDR3 DNA sequence: TGTGCCAGCAGCTTAGCTCTTAATGTCTTCGAGACCCAGTACTTC. Protein: CASSLALNVFETQYF. J is TRBJ2-5 and V is TRBV7-8; D not resolved. The CDR3 is 15 amino acids. Trimming stripped 0 bases from V and 5 bases from J, with 13 bases between. Germline V CDR1 and CDR2: SGHVS, FQNEAQ.

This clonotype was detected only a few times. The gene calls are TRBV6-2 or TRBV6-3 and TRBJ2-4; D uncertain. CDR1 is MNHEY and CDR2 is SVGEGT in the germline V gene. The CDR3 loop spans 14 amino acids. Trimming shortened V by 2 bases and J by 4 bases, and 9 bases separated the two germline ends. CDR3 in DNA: TGTGCCAGCAGTTACACGATCGGGAAAAACATTCAGTACTTC. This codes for CASSYTIGKNIQYF.